This record covers a single T cell receptor (beta chain). The antigen remains unidentified. Measured with immunoSEQ multiplex PCR; TCRdb has only the in-frame clones, and not every one. The sample lists roughly 56,000 clones, around 98% occurring once. The sample is drawn from a study of siplizumab effects on memory and regulatory T cells. Regarding the study as a whole: Unstimulated subsets contained matches for only a minor fraction of alloreactive clones. No naive or memory phenotype could be assigned to roughly 80-96% of proliferating clones.

This CDR3 is 13 amino acids long. Per the germline V gene, CDR1 is SGHKS and CDR2 is YYEKEE (reference sequence). The ends were cut back, 0 bases at V and 12 bases at J, with 13 bases in the middle. Sequencing used naive CD8+ T cells sorted from blood. The V call is TRBV5-5, the J call TRBJ1-5, with unresolved D. The clonotype comes from a human donor in good health. CDR3 bases: TGTGCCAGCAGCTTGGTATTGATGGAACACCAGCATTTT. It is translated as CASSLVLMEHQHF.